Below are 25 T cell receptor beta chains sequenced from a single sample in a study of T cells expressing NK-cell markers. For each CDR3 protein, TCRdb gives one entry from its re-call of the 5' RACE reads, without DNA. The listing contains hundreds of thousands of distinct CDR3 sequences. The sample was blood T cells: a sorted CD56 or NKG2C T cell subset, CD4+ or CD8+ T cells, or bulk PBMC T cells (not recorded which). Receptors were obtained from a woman aged 18-69 years in good health.

The rearrangement links TRBV7-9 to TRBJ1-1. CDR1 is SEHNR and CDR2 is FQNEAQ in the germline V gene (reference sequence). The length of the CDR3 is 13 residues. The CDR3 sequence is CASSLAKNTEAFF.

The V call is TRBV7-2, the J call TRBJ1-5; checking the TCRdb D call of TRBD1 is not possible without DNA. The germline V gene has CDR1 SGHTA and CDR2 FQGNSA. CDR3 length: 15 residues. CDR3 protein: CASSLAYRDRQPQHF.

The rearrangement joins TRBV7-2 to TRBJ2-2; TCRdb calls TRBD1, which cannot be checked without DNA. CDR3 length equals 15 residues. CDR1 and CDR2 (germline): SGHTA, FQGNSA. CDR3 loop: CASSTSGTVLGELFF.

The chain has TRBV5-1 and TRBJ2-5; TCRdb's D call, TRBD2, is unchecked because there is no DNA. CDR1 is SGHRS, CDR2 YFSETQ, per germline. The length of the CDR3 is 18 residues. CDR3 protein: CASSPGTSGSNYQETQYF.

The chain recombines TRBV12-3 or TRBV12-4 with TRBJ2-1; TCRdb's D call of TRBD1 is untestable without DNA. This CDR3 has 15 residues. The CDR3 spells CASTLGRGQGNEQFF.

The chain couples TRBV25-1 to TRBJ2-7; there is no DNA to check the TCRdb D call of TRBD2. Germline loops: CDR1 MGHDK, CDR2 SYGVNS. The CDR3 extends over 15 amino acids. CDR3 sequence reads: CASSPSGSTRRSKYF.

The chain links TRBV5-1 to TRBJ1-2; the TCRdb call, TRBD1, lacks DNA for checking. Germline CDR1 is SGHRS and CDR2 is YFSETQ. The CDR3 contains 15 residues. The chain's CDR3 is CASSPEGGPVDGYTF.

The chain links TRBV18 to TRBJ1-5. Germline CDR1 KGHSH, CDR2 LQKENI. The CDR3 is 15 residues long. CDR3 in amino acids: CASSPPGRHNQPQHF.

The V and J genes are TRBV27 and TRBJ1-3. The CDR3 is made up of 14 amino acids. Germline loops: CDR1 MNHEY, CDR2 SMNVEV (reference sequence). The CDR3 here is CASRGPNSGNTIYF.

V is TRBV7-9 and J is TRBJ1-2; TCRdb lists TRBD1, though no DNA is available to test this call. Per the germline V gene, CDR1 is SEHNR and CDR2 is FQNEAQ (reference sequence). The CDR3 is 14 residues long. CDR3 region: CASSQDRGDYGYTF.

The chain employs TRBV20-1 and TRBJ2-5; checking the TCRdb D call of TRBD1 is not possible without DNA. This CDR3 has 15 amino acids. CDR1 is DFQATT, CDR2 SNEGSKA, per germline (reference sequence). The CDR3 sequence: CSAPLGGAGWETQYF.

V usage is TRBV7-2 and J usage is TRBJ2-2; TCRdb outputs TRBD1, but without DNA this stays unchecked. This CDR3 has 13 residues. CDR1 and CDR2 from the germline V gene are SGHTA and FQGNSA. CDR3 loop: CASSLVQGAELFF.

The chain employs TRBV20-1 and TRBJ1-2; with no DNA, the TCRdb D assignment of TRBD1 cannot be verified. Germline V CDR1 and CDR2: DFQATT, SNEGSKA (reference sequence). This CDR3 has 12 residues. The CDR3 here is CSARDRGDGYTF.

This sequence joins TRBV5-1 and TRBJ2-1; checking the TCRdb D call of TRBD1 is not possible without DNA. Germline V CDR1 and CDR2: SGHRS, YFSETQ. The CDR3 is 16 amino acids. The CDR3 loop reads CASSSAHSAGWDEQFF.

This CDR3 is CSVKPPAALPLEQYF. This sequence joins TRBV20-1 and TRBJ2-7; TCRdb reports TRBD1, a call that lacks DNA to check it against. The CDR3 runs to 15 residues. The V gene's germline CDR1 is DFQATT and CDR2 SNEGSKA (reference sequence).

The rearrangement links TRBV7-2 to TRBJ2-1; TCRdb lists TRBD2, though no DNA is available to test this call. The CDR3 is 13 amino acids. Germline V gene lookup returns CDR1 SGHTA and CDR2 FQGNSA. The CDR3 here is CASSLSGEGEQFF.

The V and J genes are TRBV10-3 and TRBJ2-5; TCRdb gives TRBD1 as the D gene, but with no DNA this cannot be confirmed. The germline V gene encodes CDR1 ENHRY and CDR2 SYGVKD. CDR3 size: 15 residues. This CDR3 reads CAISELQDPQETQYF.

This sequence joins TRBV18 and TRBJ1-5. Germline CDR1 is KGHSH and CDR2 is LQKENI. This CDR3 has 18 residues. The CDR3 loop reads CASSPPGPPILSNQPQHF.

The rearrangement links TRBV7-3 to TRBJ2-1; TCRdb lists TRBD2, though no DNA is available to test this call. The CDR3 is made up of 13 amino acids. CDR1 and CDR2 (germline): SGHTA, FQGTGA. The chain's CDR3 is CASSLTLRGEQFF.

The CDR3 protein is CSVEVASAGGTGELFF. The chain has TRBV29-1 and TRBJ2-2; TCRdb reports TRBD2, a call that lacks DNA to check it against. The germline gives CDR1 SQVTM, CDR2 ANQGSEA. The CDR3 totals 16 residues.

J is TRBJ2-1 and V is TRBV4-3; TCRdb gives TRBD2 as the D gene, but with no DNA this cannot be confirmed. Per germline, CDR1 LGHNA and CDR2 YSLEER. The CDR3 sequence is 16 residues long. The CDR3 reads CASSQLSGGPYNEQFF.

This chain uses TRBV4-3 with TRBJ2-1; lacking DNA, the TRBD1 call made by TCRdb goes unchecked. CDR1 and CDR2 (germline): LGHNA, YSLEER. The CDR3 has 17 amino acids. The CDR3: CASSQAPVGGGVNEQFF.

This chain connects TRBV29-1 to TRBJ1-2. The CDR3 is 15 amino acids. Germline V CDR1 and CDR2: SQVTM, ANQGSEA. CDR3 loop: CSVHPGVGKAYGYTF.

V and J are TRBV5-1 and TRBJ2-5; TCRdb outputs TRBD1, but without DNA this stays unchecked. CDR1 is SGHRS and CDR2 is YFSETQ in the germline V gene. The CDR3 contains 13 residues. Here the CDR3 reads CASSRGIQETQYF. Full variable domain (missing parts from reference TRBV5-1 and TRBJ2-5): KAGVTQTPRYLIKTRGQQVTLSCSPISGHRSVSWYQQTPGQGLQFLFEYFSETQRNKGNFPGRFSGRQFSNSRSEMNVSTLELGDSALYLCASSRGIQETQYFGPGTRLLVL.

V usage is TRBV12-3 or TRBV12-4 and J usage is TRBJ2-5; the TCRdb call, TRBD2, lacks DNA for checking. CDR3 length: 15 residues. The CDR3 sequence: CASSAPGGSMKTQYF.